The rows below give T cell receptor beta chains drawn from one sample of a study of CD8+CD57+ T cells in acquired aplastic anemia. From the reads, TCRdb called clonotypes with MiXCR, one entry per CDR3 protein. The sample consists of about 190,000 distinct CDR3 sequences, less than 60% of them appearing once. The sample consisted of sorted CD4+, CD8+, or CD8+CD57+ T cells (not recorded which) from PBMCs. These receptor sequences come from a human donor with aplastic anemia. The CDR3 runs from the conserved cysteine through the conserved F or W. A D gene is named only where the DNA matches it firmly. Some rows have no size entry. The others give once, few or many, or a class for an expanded clone.

d_call	clone_size	v_call	j_call	cdr3_aa	cdr3_nt
.	.	TRBV19	TRBJ1-1	CASSPQAGVSEAFF	TGTGCCAGTTCCCCGCAGGCCGGGGTTTCTGAAGCTTTCTTT
.	few	TRBV7-9	TRBJ2-7	CASSSPGQVYEQYF	TGTGCCAGCAGCTCCCCGGGACAAGTCTACGAGCAGTACTTC
TRBD1	many	TRBV11-3	TRBJ1-1	CASERGQGTEAFF	TGTGCCAGCGAAAGGGGGCAAGGCACTGAAGCTTTCTTT
.	.	TRBV20-1	TRBJ2-7	CSAYSSAVSYEQYF	TGCAGTGCCTACTCGTCGGCTGTTTCCTACGAGCAGTACTTC
TRBD1	many	TRBV15	TRBJ2-3	CATSRDQGATRGDTQYF	TGTGCCACCAGCAGAGATCAGGGGGCCACTAGAGGAGATACGCAGTATTTT
.	.	TRBV9	TRBJ1-2	CASSVAPGSLVYGYTF	TGTGCCAGCAGCGTAGCTCCAGGTTCGCTGGTCTATGGCTACACCTTC
TRBD1	.	TRBV2	TRBJ2-1	CASSGQGTYEQFF	TGTGCCAGCTCGGGACAGGGGACATACGAGCAGTTCTTC
.	many	TRBV10-2	TRBJ1-5	CASSEPPTGMHQPQHF	TGCGCCAGCAGTGAGCCACCCACAGGGATGCATCAGCCCCAGCATTTT
TRBD1	.	TRBV20-1	TRBJ1-2	CSAPTDRGRGYTF	TGCAGTGCACCTACGGACAGGGGTCGTGGCTACACCTTC
.	many	TRBV6-1	TRBJ1-1	CASSTLGAGSTEAFF	TGTGCCAGCAGCACACTGGGGGCAGGGAGCACTGAAGCTTTCTTT
TRBD1	.	TRBV3-1	TRBJ1-2	CASSQDLGQGRDYGYTF	TGTGCCAGCAGCCAAGATTTGGGACAGGGGCGAGACTATGGCTACACCTTC
.	.	TRBV2	TRBJ2-7	CASSEGLSVSYEQYF	TGTGCCAGCAGTGAAGGACTAAGTGTCTCCTACGAGCAGTACTTC
.	.	TRBV10-3	TRBJ2-1	CAISFQQYNEQFF	TGTGCCATCAGCTTCCAGCAGTACAATGAGCAGTTCTTC
TRBD1	.	TRBV15	TRBJ2-5	CATSPDRGQETQYF	TGTGCCACCAGCCCTGACAGGGGGCAAGAGACCCAGTACTTC
TRBD1	.	TRBV11-1	TRBJ1-3	CASSGTGGASETPLGNTIYF	TGTGCCAGCAGCGGGACAGGGGGAGCTTCCGAGACCCCCCTTGGAAACACCATATATTTT
.	.	TRBV7-8	TRBJ2-2	CASSLRFGGTGELFF	TGTGCCAGCAGCTTAAGGTTTGGCGGTACCGGGGAGCTGTTTTTT
TRBD2	.	TRBV25-1	TRBJ2-1	CASGEKTSGSGKEQFF	TGTGCCAGCGGTGAAAAGACTAGCGGGAGTGGGAAGGAGCAGTTCTTC
.	.	TRBV26	TRBJ2-1	CASSNTRGDNEQFF	TGTGCCAGCAGCAATACCCGAGGGGACAATGAGCAGTTCTTC
.	medium-sized	TRBV24-1	TRBJ2-5	CASGGSQETQYF	TGTGCCTCCGGAGGGTCCCAAGAGACCCAGTACTTC
.	.	TRBV7-2	TRBJ1-6	CASSAQYNSPLHF	TGTGCCAGCAGCGCCCAATATAATTCACCCCTCCACTTT
TRBD1	.	TRBV27	TRBJ1-1	CASSSSSTGTGGPTEAFF	TGTGCCAGCAGTTCCAGCTCCACTGGGACAGGGGGCCCCACTGAAGCTTTCTTT
TRBD2	many	TRBV20-1	TRBJ2-3	CSAHRTSGSITDTQYF	TGCAGTGCTCACCGGACTAGCGGGAGTATCACAGATACGCAGTATTTT
TRBD1	few	TRBV7-6	TRBJ2-7	CASSSRQGGYEQYF	TGTGCCAGCAGCTCGCGACAGGGGGGCTACGAGCAGTACTTC
TRBD2	many	TRBV5-1	TRBJ2-7	CASSLDGTSGAYEQYF	TGCGCCAGCAGCTTGGATGGGACTAGCGGGGCCTACGAGCAGTACTTC
TRBD2	.	TRBV11-2	TRBJ2-2	CASSLDLRISMGTSGRTGELFF	TGTGCCAGCAGCTTAGATCTTCGAATTTCCATGGGGACTAGCGGGAGGACCGGGGAGCTGTTTTTT
.	.	TRBV7-9	TRBJ1-1	CASSSRSREAFF	TGTGCCAGCAGCAGCCGCTCCCGGGAAGCTTTCTTT
.	.	TRBV20-1	TRBJ2-1	CSASTGVWDNEQFF	TGCAGTGCTAGTACGGGGGTCTGGGACAATGAGCAGTTCTTC
.	many	TRBV11-2	TRBJ2-3	CASSLGGRSTDTQYF	TGTGCCAGCAGCTTAGGAGGCCGGAGCACAGATACGCAGTATTTT
.	many	TRBV4-1	TRBJ2-3	CASSPTGFGTDTQYF	TGCGCCAGCAGCCCCACAGGGTTTGGCACAGATACGCAGTATTTT
TRBD1	.	TRBV7-2	TRBJ1-4	CASSQIGTGWQKLFF	TGTGCCAGCAGCCAAATCGGGACAGGGTGGCAAAAACTGTTTTTT
.	.	TRBV9	TRBJ2-7	CASSVSPRYEQYF	TGTGCCAGCAGCGTATCCCCGCGTTACGAGCAGTACTTC
TRBD2	.	TRBV24-1	TRBJ2-1	CATSDPRGRDEQFF	TGTGCCACCAGTGATCCCCGGGGGAGGGATGAGCAGTTCTTC
.	.	TRBV27	TRBJ2-2	CASSTTGRTGELFF	TGTGCCAGCAGTACGACAGGCCGGACCGGGGAGCTGTTTTTT
TRBD2	many	TRBV2	TRBJ2-7	CASSGYEQYF	TGTGCCAGTAGCGGGTACGAGCAGTACTTC
TRBD1	.	TRBV19	TRBJ1-1	CASSAVQGVGDGNTEAFF	TGTGCCAGTAGTGCAGTACAGGGGGTTGGAGATGGGAACACTGAAGCTTTCTTT
.	.	TRBV20-1	TRBJ2-3	CSARDREEAGLPDTQYF	TGCAGTGCTAGAGATCGTGAGGAGGCAGGGCTTCCCGATACGCAGTATTTT
.	.	TRBV2	TRBJ2-7	CASSRQDTYEQYF	TGTGCCAGCAGTAGACAGGACACCTACGAGCAGTACTTC
TRBD1	many	TRBV6-2/TRBV6-3	TRBJ2-7	CASARDRGLYEQYF	TGTGCCAGCGCGCGGGACAGGGGGCTCTACGAGCAGTACTTC
.	.	TRBV5-8	TRBJ2-7	CASSLMEVQYF	TGTGCCAGCAGCTTGATGGAGGTGCAGTACTTC
TRBD1	.	TRBV2	TRBJ1-1	CASRGQGHVTEAFF	TGTGCCAGCCGTGGACAGGGGCATGTCACTGAAGCTTTCTTT
TRBD1	many	TRBV5-1	TRBJ2-1	CASSVTGTGLDEQFF	TGCGCCAGCAGCGTGACCGGGACAGGGCTAGATGAGCAGTTCTTC
.	.	TRBV19	TRBJ2-3	CASRAPSTDTQYF	TGTGCCAGTAGAGCGCCTAGCACAGATACGCAGTATTTT
TRBD1	.	TRBV29-1	TRBJ1-5	CSVGGGGQPQHF	TGCAGCGTTGGAGGGGGCGGACAGCCCCAGCATTTT
.	many	TRBV5-1	TRBJ2-6	CASSPTPSGANVLTF	TGCGCCAGCAGCCCGACACCCTCTGGGGCCAACGTCCTGACTTTC
TRBD2	many	TRBV5-1	TRBJ2-5	CASSLALAWQETQYF	TGCGCCAGCAGCTTGGCACTAGCGTGGCAAGAGACCCAGTACTTC
.	many	TRBV19	TRBJ1-4	CASSTGINEKLFF	TGTGCCAGTAGTACAGGGATAAATGAAAAACTGTTTTTT
.	many	TRBV29-1	TRBJ2-5	CSAIGSVKTQYF	TGCAGCGCAATCGGGTCGGTAAAGACCCAGTACTTC
.	.	TRBV20-1	TRBJ2-7	CSAVASVGSYEQYF	TGCAGTGCTGTTGCTAGCGTTGGCTCCTACGAGCAGTACTTC
TRBD2	many	TRBV6-1	TRBJ2-7	CASSGTSGSFYYEQYF	TGTGCCAGCAGTGGGACTAGCGGGAGCTTCTATTACGAGCAGTACTTC
.	.	TRBV19	TRBJ1-1	CASRGPPDTEAFF	TGTGCCAGTAGGGGACCCCCGGACACTGAAGCTTTCTTT
TRBD1	.	TRBV27	TRBJ2-7	CASGVQGAREQYF	TGTGCCAGCGGCGTACAGGGGGCGCGTGAGCAGTACTTC
.	.	TRBV5-6	TRBJ1-2	CASSLYGGPIYGYTF	TGTGCCAGCAGCTTGTACGGGGGTCCTATCTATGGCTACACCTTC
.	.	TRBV6-4	TRBJ2-1	CASSDSGSGEQFF	TGTGCCAGCAGTGACTCGGGGAGCGGAGAGCAGTTCTTC
.	few	TRBV2	TRBJ2-4	CASSEGPTGGIQYF	TGTGCCAGCAGTGAGGGCCCGACAGGAGGCATTCAGTACTTC
.	few	TRBV6-1	TRBJ2-3	CASSGGVATDTQYF	TGTGCCAGCAGTGGAGGGGTAGCCACAGATACGCAGTATTTT